The 21 T cell receptor beta chains reported below all come from one sample, sequenced in a study of cytomegalovirus exposure and HLA in healthy donors. PCR amplification relied on 60 Vbeta primers (plus 13 Jbeta primers). Repertoires were generated with immunoSEQ multiplex PCR, while TCRdb's copy carries only in-frame clones and drops some. Of just over 150,000 clones listed, approximately 80% were seen once; the top ten hold under 6.5%. Sequenced sample: PBMCs. The receptors derive from a man aged 50-59 years in good health and CMV-seropositive.

The rearrangement links TRBV7-6 to TRBJ2-2; D unresolved. This CDR3 is built from 13 residues. Trimming cost V 4 bases and J 6 bases, with 9 bases left between them. CDR1 SGHVS and CDR2 FNYEAQ come from the germline V gene. The CDR3 bases are TGTGCCAGCAGCTCCCGCGTAGCCGGGGAGCTGTTTTTT. Its translation: CASSSRVAGELFF. Looking up the rest from reference TRBV7-6 and TRBJ2-2 gives the full variable domain: GAGVSQSPRYKVTKRGQDVALRCDPISGHVSLYWYRQALGQGPEFLTYFNYEAQQDKSGLPNDRFSAERPEGSISTLTIQRTEQRDSAMYRCASSSRVAGELFFGEGSRLTVL.

The chain combines TRBV7-2 with TRBJ2-7, with a tentative D call TRBD2 (5 bases). Trimming took off 5 bases at V and 1 base at J, with 12 bases between the two ends. CDR1 and CDR2 (germline): SGHTA, FQGNSA. This CDR3 is 14 amino acids long. As DNA, the CDR3 is TGTGCCAGCAGCGAGAGGGCAGGATCCTACGAGCAGTACTTC. Translating gives CASSERAGSYEQYF. Full variable domain (rest looked up from reference TRBV7-2 and TRBJ2-7): GAGVSQSPSNKVTEKGKDVELRCDPISGHTALYWYRQSLGQGLEFLIYFQGNSAPDKSGLPSDRFSAERTGGSVSTLTIQRTQQEDSAVYLCASSERAGSYEQYFGPGTRLTVT.

V and J are TRBV7-6 and TRBJ2-6, with a tentative D call TRBD1 (6 bases). V was trimmed by 2 bases and J by 0 bases, leaving 11 bases between them. This CDR3 has 17 residues. Germline V lookup: CDR1 SGHVS, CDR2 FNYEAQ. The CDR3 coding sequence is TGTGCCAGCAGCTTACGACAGGCGCTCTCTGGGGCCAACGTCCTGACTTTC. This encodes CASSLRQALSGANVLTF.

This chain links TRBV19 with TRBJ2-1; 7 bases line up with TRBD1. Germline assignment: CDR1 LNHDA and CDR2 SQIVND (reference sequence). J gave up 6 bases and V 2 bases, and 10 bases lay outside the gene matches. This CDR3 contains 16 residues. This CDR3 reads CASSILTGAYGNEQFF. The CDR3 DNA reads TGTGCCAGTAGTATATTAACAGGGGCCTATGGCAATGAGCAGTTCTTC.

The V call is TRBV4-1, the J call TRBJ2-1; TRBD2 is a possible D gene (6 bases). The germline CDR1 and CDR2 sequences are MGHRA and YSYEKL. The length of the CDR3 is 17 residues. Trimming took 1 base from V and 2 from J, leaving 15 bases between them. CDR3 bases: TGCGCCAGCAGCCAAGCCCATGGCGGGGTGGCCTACAATGAGCAGTTCTTC. Protein product: CASSQAHGGVAYNEQFF.

V is TRBV7-8 and J is TRBJ2-2; TRBD2 matches at 14 bases. Trimming removed 5 bases from V and 4 bases from J; junction bases left unmatched: 15. Per germline, CDR1 SGHVS and CDR2 FQNEAQ. This CDR3 is 20 amino acids long. The CDR3 loop reads CASSHLGGTSGSFGTGELFF. Written as DNA, the CDR3 is TGTGCCAGCAGCCATTTGGGGGGGACTAGCGGGAGTTTCGGCACCGGGGAGCTGTTTTTT.

The CDR3 is CASSVGTGGGYNEQFF. The CDR3 nucleotides read TGTGCCAGCAGCGTAGGGACAGGGGGGGGGTACAATGAGCAGTTCTTC. V and J are TRBV9 and TRBJ2-1; 10 bases line up with TRBD1. Germline-derived CDR1 and CDR2 are SGDLS and YYNGEE. V shed 0 bases and J 4 bases; nucleotides not matched to a gene: 4. CDR3 length: 16 amino acids.

The chain has TRBV6-1 and TRBJ1-5, with 7 bases fitting TRBD1. The CDR3 loop spans 15 amino acids. In germline, CDR1 is MNHNS, CDR2 SASEGT. The J segment lost 3 bases and the V segment lost 3 bases, leaving 5 bases of the junction unmatched. CDR3: CASSERQGVNQPQHF. In DNA, the CDR3 is TGTGCCAGCAGTGAGAGACAGGGAGTCAATCAGCCCCAGCATTTT.

The chain employs TRBV27 and TRBJ2-1, with 11 bases lining up with TRBD2. CDR1 is MNHEY and CDR2 is SMNVEV in the germline V gene (reference sequence). This CDR3 has 16 residues. J gave up 6 bases and V 5 bases, and 9 bases lay outside the gene matches. CDR3: CASSLSGGAGANEQFF. The CDR3 bases are TGTGCCAGCAGTCTTAGCGGGGGGGCCGGCGCCAATGAGCAGTTCTTC.

The rearrangement joins TRBV29-1 to TRBJ1-2; tentative D call: TRBD1 (5 bases). V lost 4 bases, J lost 8 bases, and 11 bases lay in between. The CDR3 is made up of 11 amino acids. The germline V gene has CDR1 SQVTM and CDR2 ANQGSEA. The chain's CDR3 is CSVVSGNGYTF. CDR3 DNA: TGCAGCGTTGTTTCAGGGAACGGCTACACCTTC.

In this sample, this clone turned up once. This sequence joins TRBV19 and TRBJ1-2; D remains ambiguous. This CDR3 region has 13 residues. The germline CDR1 and CDR2 sequences are LNHDA and SQIVND (reference sequence). With 5 bases removed from V and 2 bases from J, the gap between germline ends came to 9 bases. The CDR3 is CASSPEGNYGYTF. In DNA form, the CDR3 reads TGTGCCAGTAGTCCCGAGGGCAACTATGGCTACACCTTC.

The chain uses TRBV7-6 and TRBJ2-1; a weak D match, TRBD1 (6 bases). The CDR3 is 13 amino acids. Germline V gene sequence: CDR1 SGHVS, CDR2 FNYEAQ. Trimming stripped 3 bases from V and 5 bases from J, with 8 bases between. CDR3 DNA: TGTGCCAGCAGCTTGGCAGGGGACAATGAGCAGTTCTTC. It is translated as CASSLAGDNEQFF. The full variable domain, in which reference TRBV7-6 and TRBJ2-1 provide the parts outside the CDR3, is GAGVSQSPRYKVTKRGQDVALRCDPISGHVSLYWYRQALGQGPEFLTYFNYEAQQDKSGLPNDRFSAERPEGSISTLTIQRTEQRDSAMYRCASSLAGDNEQFFGPGTRLTVL.

The chain joins TRBV7-2 to TRBJ1-2; D possibly corresponds to TRBD1 (6 bases). The germline V and J ends were trimmed by 5 bases and 6 bases, with 19 bases remaining between them. Germline CDR1 reads SGHTA; CDR2 reads FQGNSA. CDR3 length equals 15 residues. CDR3 loop: CASSAYREIKDGYTF. Here the CDR3 DNA reads TGTGCCAGCAGCGCCTACAGGGAAATTAAGGATGGCTACACCTTC.

The rearrangement links TRBV19 to TRBJ1-1, with 9 bases that match TRBD1. Germline loops: CDR1 LNHDA, CDR2 SQIVND (reference sequence). Trimming cost V 4 bases and J 0 bases; bases outside gene matches: 12. The CDR3 is made up of 18 amino acids. CDR3 sequence: CASSTGVDRGQMNTEAFF. CDR3 DNA sequence: TGTGCCAGTAGTACAGGGGTGGACAGGGGACAAATGAACACTGAAGCTTTCTTT.

The rearrangement links TRBV6-5 to TRBJ2-2, with D possibly matching TRBD1 (5 bases). Germline CDR1 MNHEY, CDR2 SVGAGI. V lost 2 bases, J lost 1 base, and 8 bases lay in between. The CDR3 has 15 residues. The CDR3 reads CASSYLTGNTGELFF. The CDR3, as DNA: TGTGCCAGCAGTTACCTAACAGGGAACACCGGGGAGCTGTTTTTT.

The chain combines TRBV7-6 with TRBJ1-1; D gene unclear. Trimming took off 5 bases at V and 0 bases at J, with 10 bases between the two ends. Germline lookup yields CDR1 SGHVS and CDR2 FNYEAQ. CDR3 length equals 14 residues. The CDR3 DNA reads TGTGCCAGCAGCCCACAGCTTATGAACACTGAAGCTTTCTTT. Its protein product is CASSPQLMNTEAFF.

The chain carries TRBV27 and TRBJ1-4; D gene unclear. Germline CDR1 is MNHEY and CDR2 is SMNVEV (reference sequence). The germline V and J ends were trimmed by 1 base and 6 bases, with 6 bases remaining between them. There are 13 residues in the CDR3. The CDR3: CASSLFIYEKLFF. CDR3 coding DNA: TGTGCCAGCAGTTTATTCATTTATGAAAAACTGTTTTTT.

The chain couples TRBV5-6 to TRBJ2-2; weak D call: TRBD2 (6 bases). Trimming pared 0 bases from V and 1 base from J, leaving 13 bases between. CDR1 is SGHDT, CDR2 YYEEEE, per germline. The length of the CDR3 is 17 residues. CDR3 in DNA: TGTGCCAGCAGCTTGGCGGGGGAGTCAGGGAACACCGGGGAGCTGTTTTTT. This encodes CASSLAGESGNTGELFF.

As for this clone: Other DNA sequences in this specimen translate into the identical CDR3. The gene calls are TRBV6-1 and TRBJ1-2, with 10 nucleotides matching TRBD1. The ends lost 3 bases at V and 7 bases at J; junction bases unmatched: 2. CDR1 is MNHNS, CDR2 SASEGT, per germline. The CDR3 spans 13 residues. The DNA for the CDR3 is TGTGCCAGCAGTGACGGGACAGGGGTTGGCTACACCTTC. It translates to CASSDGTGVGYTF.

This rearrangement joins TRBV4-2 to TRBJ1-5; D gene unclear. The V gene's germline CDR1 is LGHNA and CDR2 YNFKEQ. CDR3 size: 15 residues. Trimming removed 3 bases at V and 2 bases at J, with 11 bases between. The CDR3 spells CASSQDSGGNQPQHF. In DNA, the CDR3 is TGTGCCAGCAGCCAGGATAGCGGGGGCAATCAGCCCCAGCATTTT.

V is TRBV18 and J is TRBJ1-4; TRBD1 matches 7 bases. In germline, CDR1 is KGHSH, CDR2 LQKENI. The CDR3 loop spans 17 amino acids. The trim removed 2 bases at V and 0 bases at J, leaving 6 bases unmatched. CDR3 DNA: TGTGCCAGCTCACCATTGAGACAGGGAACAACTAATGAAAAACTGTTTTTT. Translated, it gives CASSPLRQGTTNEKLFF.